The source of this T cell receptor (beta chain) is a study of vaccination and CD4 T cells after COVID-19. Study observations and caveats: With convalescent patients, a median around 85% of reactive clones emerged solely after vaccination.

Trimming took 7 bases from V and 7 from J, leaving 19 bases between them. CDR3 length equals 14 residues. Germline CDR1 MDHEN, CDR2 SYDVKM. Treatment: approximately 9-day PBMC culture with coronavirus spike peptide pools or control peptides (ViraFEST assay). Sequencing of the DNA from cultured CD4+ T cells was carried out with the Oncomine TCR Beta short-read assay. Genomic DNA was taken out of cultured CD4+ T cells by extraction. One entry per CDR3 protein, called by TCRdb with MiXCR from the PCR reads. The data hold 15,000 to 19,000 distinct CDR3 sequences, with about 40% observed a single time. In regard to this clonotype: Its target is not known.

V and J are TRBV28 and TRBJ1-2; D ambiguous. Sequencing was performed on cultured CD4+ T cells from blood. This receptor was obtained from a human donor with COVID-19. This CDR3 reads CASIQTAESTGYTF. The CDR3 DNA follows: TGTGCCAGCATTCAGACGGCTGAGTCTACTGGCTACACCTTC.